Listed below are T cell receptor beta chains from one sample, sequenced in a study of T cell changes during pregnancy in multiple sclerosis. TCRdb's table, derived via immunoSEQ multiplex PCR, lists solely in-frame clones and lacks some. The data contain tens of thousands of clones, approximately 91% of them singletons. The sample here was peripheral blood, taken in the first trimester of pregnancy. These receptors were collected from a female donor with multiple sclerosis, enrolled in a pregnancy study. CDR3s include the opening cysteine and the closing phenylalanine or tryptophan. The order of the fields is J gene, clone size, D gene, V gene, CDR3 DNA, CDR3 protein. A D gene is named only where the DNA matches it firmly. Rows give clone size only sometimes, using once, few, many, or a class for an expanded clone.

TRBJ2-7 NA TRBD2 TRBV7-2 TGTGCCAGCAGCTTACTCCCGGGGCTAGCGGGGTCCGGGTCCTACGAGCAGTACTTC CASSLLPGLAGSGSYEQYF
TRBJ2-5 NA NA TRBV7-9 TGTGCCAGCAGTCCTGGACTGGAGACCCAGTACTTC CASSPGLETQYF
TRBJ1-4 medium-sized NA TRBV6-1 TGTGCCAGCACGGGAGAGGTACATGAAAAACTGTTTTTT CASTGEVHEKLFF
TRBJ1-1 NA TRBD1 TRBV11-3 TGTGCCAGCAGCTTCGCAGGGGGGAACACTGAAGCTTTCTTT CASSFAGGNTEAFF
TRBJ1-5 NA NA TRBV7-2 TGTGCCAGCAGCCCCTTTACGGATCAGCCCCAGCATTTT CASSPFTDQPQHF
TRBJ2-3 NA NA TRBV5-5 TGTGCCAGCAGCTTGGGATATACAAGCACAGATACGCAGTATTTT CASSLGYTSTDTQYF
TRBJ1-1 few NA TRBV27 TGTGCCAGCAGTTTCCGGGGTGTGAACACTGAAGCTTTCTTT CASSFRGVNTEAFF
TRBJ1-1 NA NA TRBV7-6 TGTGCCAGCAGCTTAAGGGGTGACACTGAAGCTTTCTTT CASSLRGDTEAFF
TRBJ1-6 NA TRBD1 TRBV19 TGTGCCACCCGGGGAGGCAGGGGGTTCTCCTATAATTCACCCCTCCACTTT CATRGGRGFSYNSPLHF
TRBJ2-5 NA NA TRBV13 TGTGCCAGCAGCTCCGGGTCTATCAAAGAGACCCAGTACTTC CASSSGSIKETQYF
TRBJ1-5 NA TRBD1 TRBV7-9 TGTGCCAGCAGCGCCGACAGGGGGAATCAGCCCCAGCATTTT CASSADRGNQPQHF
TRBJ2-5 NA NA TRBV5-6 TGTGCCAGCAGCCAGGACCAAGAGACCCAGTACTTC CASSQDQETQYF
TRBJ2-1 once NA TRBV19 TGTGCCAGTAGTAGTCGGGGGAATGAGCAGTTCTTC CASSSRGNEQFF
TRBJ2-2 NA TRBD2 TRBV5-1 TGCGCCAGCGGCGAACTAGCGGGTTCCGGGGAGCTGTTTTTT CASGELAGSGELFF
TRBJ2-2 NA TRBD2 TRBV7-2 TGTGCCAGCAGCCCCAATAGCGGGGCTATTACCGGGGAGCTGTTTTTT CASSPNSGAITGELFF
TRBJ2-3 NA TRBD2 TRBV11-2 TGTGCCAGCAGCTTAGGGATACTAGCGAACACAGATACGCAGTATTTT CASSLGILANTDTQYF
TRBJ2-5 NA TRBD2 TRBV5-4 TGTGCCAGCAGCTTGGCGGGACTAGCGGAAGAGACCCAGTACTTC CASSLAGLAEETQYF
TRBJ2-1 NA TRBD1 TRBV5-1 TGCGCCAGCAGCTCCGGGACAGAGTACAATGAGCAGTTCTTC CASSSGTEYNEQFF
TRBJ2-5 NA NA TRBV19 TGTGCCAGTAGTATTGGAGTGACTAGGAAAGAGACCCAGTACTTC CASSIGVTRKETQYF
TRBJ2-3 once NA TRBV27 TGTGCCAGCAGTTTACAGATTGGTCGGCGGGACAGACGCACAGATACGCAGTATTTT CASSLQIGRRDRRTDTQYF
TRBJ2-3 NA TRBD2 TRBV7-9 TGTGCCAGCAGCTTGCAGGTAGCGGGAGCAGATACGCAGTATTTT CASSLQVAGADTQYF
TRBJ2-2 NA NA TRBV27 TGTGCCAGCAGTTCCAGGGGCGGGGAGCTGTTTTTT CASSSRGGELFF